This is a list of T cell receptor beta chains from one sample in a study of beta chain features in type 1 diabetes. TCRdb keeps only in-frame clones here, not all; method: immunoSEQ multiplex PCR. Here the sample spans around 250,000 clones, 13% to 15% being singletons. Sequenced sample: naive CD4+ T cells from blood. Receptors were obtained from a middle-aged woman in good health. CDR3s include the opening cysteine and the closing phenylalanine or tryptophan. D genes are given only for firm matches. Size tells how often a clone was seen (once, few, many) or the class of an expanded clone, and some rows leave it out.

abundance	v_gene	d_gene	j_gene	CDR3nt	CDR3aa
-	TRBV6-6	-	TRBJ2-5	TGTGCCAGCAGTTACCACGAAGGGGCTGGGGAGACCCAGTACTTC	CASSYHEGAGETQYF
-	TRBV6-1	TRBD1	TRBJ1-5	TGTGCCAGCAGACAGGGGGGGCAGCCCCAGCATTTT	CASRQGGQPQHF
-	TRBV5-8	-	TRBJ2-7	TGTGCCAGCAGCCCCCGGCGCGGGTCCTACGAGCAGTACTTC	CASSPRRGSYEQYF
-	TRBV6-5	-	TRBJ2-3	TGTGCCAGCAGTGGGCTAACAACAGATACGCAGTATTTT	CASSGLTTDTQYF
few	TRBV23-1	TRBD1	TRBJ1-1	TGCGCCAGCAGGCCACCCTTTAGGGACAGGGACACTGAAGCTTTCTTT	CASRPPFRDRDTEAFF
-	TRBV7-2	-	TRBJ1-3	TGTGCCAGCAGCTCACGCGTGTTTGGAAACACCATATATTTT	CASSSRVFGNTIYF
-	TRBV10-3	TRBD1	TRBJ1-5	TGTGCCATCAGTGAGCCGACAGGGGAGGGCAATCAGCCCCAGCATTTT	CAISEPTGEGNQPQHF
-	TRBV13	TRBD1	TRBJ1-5	TGTGCCAGCAGCCAGGGACAGGGGGGTCAGCCCCAGCATTTT	CASSQGQGGQPQHF
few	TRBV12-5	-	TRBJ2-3	TGTGCTAGTGGTTTGGGTATGATCCAGGTATACGATACGCAGTATTTT	CASGLGMIQVYDTQYF
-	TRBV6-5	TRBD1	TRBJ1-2	TGTGCCAGCAGGGAATACACAGGGGGCGGCTATGGCTACACCTTC	CASREYTGGGYGYTF
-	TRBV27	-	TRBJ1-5	TGTGCCAGCAGTTTATCTGGTCAGGTTGGTAATCAGCCCCAGCATTTT	CASSLSGQVGNQPQHF
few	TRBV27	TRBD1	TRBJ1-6	TGTGCCAGCAGTTTAGACAGGGACCATAATTCACCCCTCCACTTT	CASSLDRDHNSPLHF
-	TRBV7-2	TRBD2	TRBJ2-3	TGTGCCAGCAGGGGGACTAGTATAAACACAGATACGCAGTATTTT	CASRGTSINTDTQYF
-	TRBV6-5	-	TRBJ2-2	TGTGCCAGCAGTTACCTCCAGGGCCCCGGGGAGCTGTTTTTT	CASSYLQGPGELFF
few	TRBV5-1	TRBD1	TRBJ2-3	TGCGCCAGCAAGTCGACAGGGACGACAGATACGCAGTATTTT	CASKSTGTTDTQYF
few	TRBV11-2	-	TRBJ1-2	TGTGCCAGCAGCAAGGAGAACTATGGCTACACCTTC	CASSKENYGYTF
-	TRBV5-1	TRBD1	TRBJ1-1	TGCGCCAGCAGCTCGGGACAGGAGGGGACTGAAGCTTTCTTT	CASSSGQEGTEAFF
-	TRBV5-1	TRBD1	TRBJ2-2	TGCGCCAGCAGCTTGGCGGGACAGGGGTTGTCCGGGGAGCTGTTTTTT	CASSLAGQGLSGELFF
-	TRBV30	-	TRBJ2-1	TGTGCCTGGAGTGTCCCAAAAAACAGTCACAATGAGCAGTTCTTC	CAWSVPKNSHNEQFF
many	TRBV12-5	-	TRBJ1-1	TGTGCTAGTGGTTCTCTTGTGGGGCCGGGAGGGACGAACACTGAAGCTTTCTTT	CASGSLVGPGGTNTEAFF
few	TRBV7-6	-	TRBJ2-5	TGTGCCAGCAGCTTAGTCGGTGGGCAGGGGCGAGAGACCCAGTACTTC	CASSLVGGQGRETQYF
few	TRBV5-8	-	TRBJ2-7	TGTGCCAGCAGCATCGCGGCCTCCTACGAGCAGTACTTC	CASSIAASYEQYF
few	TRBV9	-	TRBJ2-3	TGTGCCAGCAGCGTCGCGGGACTCCCCACAGATACGCAGTATTTT	CASSVAGLPTDTQYF
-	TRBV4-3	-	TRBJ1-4	TGCGCCAGCAGCCAAGATAGGGGGACTAATGAAAAACTGTTTTTT	CASSQDRGTNEKLFF
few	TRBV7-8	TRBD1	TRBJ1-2	TGTGCCAGCAGCTTAGAGACAGGGCTTGGGGGCTATGGCTACACCTTC	CASSLETGLGGYGYTF
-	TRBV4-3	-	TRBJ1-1	TGCGCCAGCAGCCCCGGGACGGTTACCGGAGGGACTGAAGCTTTCTTT	CASSPGTVTGGTEAFF
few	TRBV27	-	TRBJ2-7	TGTGCCAGCAGTCCCAGGCCCGGCAGGGCCCACGAGCAGTACTTC	CASSPRPGRAHEQYF
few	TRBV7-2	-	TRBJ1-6	TGTGCCAGCAGCCCCGGAGGGGTAAAGAATTCACCCCTCCACTTT	CASSPGGVKNSPLHF
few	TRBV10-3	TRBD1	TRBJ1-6	TGTGCCACCCAGGGGGCTTTCGATAATTCACCCCTCCACTTT	CATQGAFDNSPLHF
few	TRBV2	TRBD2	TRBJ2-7	TGTGCCAGCAGCAGGTCTAGCGGGGGTTACGAGCAGTACTTC	CASSRSSGGYEQYF
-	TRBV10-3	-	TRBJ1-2	TGTGCCATCAGCGGCAACAGGGACCATGGCTACACCTTC	CAISGNRDHGYTF
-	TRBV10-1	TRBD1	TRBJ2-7	TGCGCCAGTAGAGCCGGGACAGGGGCTGTCGAGCAGTACTTC	CASRAGTGAVEQYF
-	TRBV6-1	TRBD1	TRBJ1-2	TGTGCCAGCAGCCCCAACACCGGGACAGGGGGCTACACCTTC	CASSPNTGTGGYTF
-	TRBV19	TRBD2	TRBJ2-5	TGTGCCACCACCAAGAGCGGGGGGCCCGGCGGGACCCAGTACTTC	CATTKSGGPGGTQYF
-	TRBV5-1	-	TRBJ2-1	TGCGCCAGCAGCTTTGGACTTGTGAGCTCTGATGAGCAGTTCTTC	CASSFGLVSSDEQFF
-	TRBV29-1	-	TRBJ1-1	TGCAGCGTAGCGGACAGAGTGAACACTGAAGCTTTCTTT	CSVADRVNTEAFF
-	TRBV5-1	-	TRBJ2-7	TGCGCCAGCAGCTTGGGACTCCTAGTTCCCGAGCAGTACTTC	CASSLGLLVPEQYF
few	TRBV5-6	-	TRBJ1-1	TGTGCCAGCAGTTGGAGGACTGAAGCTTTCTTT	CASSWRTEAFF
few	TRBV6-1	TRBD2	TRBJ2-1	TGTGCCAGCAGTGGTATGAGCGCGGGGGGGCGGGACAATGAGCAGTTCTTC	CASSGMSAGGRDNEQFF
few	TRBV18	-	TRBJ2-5	TGTGCCAGCTCACCCAACAGGGCTCGGGAGACCCAGTACTTC	CASSPNRARETQYF
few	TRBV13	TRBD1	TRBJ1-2	TGTGCCAGCAGCTTAGTGGGACAGGGGTTTTTACCGATAAGACTTAACTATGGCTACACCTTC	CASSLVGQGFLPIRLNYGYTF
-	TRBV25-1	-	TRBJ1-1	TGTGCCAGCAGTTCCGGCCACAGGGTATACACTGAAGCTTTCTTT	CASSSGHRVYTEAFF
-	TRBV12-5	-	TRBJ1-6	TGTGCTAGTGGTTTGCTTATGGGGAGCCATAATTCACCCCTCCACTTT	CASGLLMGSHNSPLHF
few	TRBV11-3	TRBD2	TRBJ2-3	TGTGCCAGCAGCCCCTGGACTAGCGGGGGGTCAGATACGCAGTATTTT	CASSPWTSGGSDTQYF
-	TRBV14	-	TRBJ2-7	TGTGCCAGCAGCCTAACGGGGGGCCCCTCCTACGAGCAGTACTTC	CASSLTGGPSYEQYF
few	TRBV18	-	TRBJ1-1	TGTGCCAGCTCACCTCGGACACCCCCCGACACTGAAGCTTTCTTT	CASSPRTPPDTEAFF
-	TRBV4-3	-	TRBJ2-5	TGCGCCAGCAGCCAAGCTCCCGGACTCTGGGAGACCCAGTACTTC	CASSQAPGLWETQYF
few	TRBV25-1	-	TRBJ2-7	TGTGCCAGCAGACTTCACCACGAGCAGTACTTC	CASRLHHEQYF
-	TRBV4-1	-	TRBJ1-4	TGCGCCAGCAGCCAAGCGGGGGTTCGAGAAAAACTGTTTTTT	CASSQAGVREKLFF
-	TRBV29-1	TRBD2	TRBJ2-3	TGCAGCCTAACATCAAGAGGACTAGGCGGAGCCACAGATACGCAGTATTTT	CSLTSRGLGGATDTQYF
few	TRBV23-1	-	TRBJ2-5	TGCGCCAGCAGTCAATCTAGTGGTCCGGGGGAGACCCAGTACTTC	CASSQSSGPGETQYF